The clone carrying this T cell receptor (beta chain) showed up just once. Trimming stripped 1 base from V and 4 bases from J, with 9 bases between. CDR1 is MNHEY and CDR2 is SMNVEV in the germline V gene (reference sequence). This CDR3 comprises 14 residues. With random hexamers, reverse transcription was performed on about 0.5 to 1 ug of RNA. TCRdb re-analysed the immunoSEQ multiplex PCR reads in MiXCR, keeping a single row per CDR3 protein. The sample has approximately 280,000 distinct CDR3 sequences, 70% to 90% seen once. These data are taken from a study of CD8 T cells in Susac syndrome. The receptor comes from a human donor with multiple sclerosis. Sequencing was done on a sample of CD8+ T cells from PBMCs. The V and J genes are TRBV27 and TRBJ2-3; D unclear. CDR3 sequence: CASSLWVMADTQYF. CDR3 DNA sequence: TGTGCCAGCAGTTTATGGGTAATGGCAGATACGCAGTATTTT.